Sequencing of this T cell receptor (beta chain) was carried out in a study of T cells in Graves' hyperthyroidism and ophthalmopathy. Turning to this clonotype: Antigen: not known. A much bigger clone sits one base away, suggesting this may be a read error.

Uncontrolled infection, other autoimmune disease, pregnancy or lactation disqualified patients from enrolment. General observations from the study: Most expanded thyroid clonotypes above 0.001 also appeared in blood.

From germline, CDR1 is DFQATT and CDR2 SNEGSKA (reference sequence). Trimming removed 4 bases at V and 3 bases at J, with 10 bases between. The CDR3 length is 12 residues. There were TCR beta CDR3 regions amplified from RNA transcripts. Carried out on the TCR CDR3, a first-round RT-PCR used the HTBI primer set. TCRdb re-called the multiplex PCR reads with MiXCR, one entry per CDR3 protein. The sample lists about 350,000 distinct CDR3 sequences; about 16% were seen once. The specimen was blood. The chain joins TRBV20-1 to TRBJ2-7; maybe TRBD2 (6 bases). This receptor was taken from a woman aged 55-69 years with Graves' ophthalmopathy. CDR3 in DNA: TGCAGTGCTACCGGGAGCTTCTACGAGCAGTACTTC. This codes for CSATGSFYEQYF.